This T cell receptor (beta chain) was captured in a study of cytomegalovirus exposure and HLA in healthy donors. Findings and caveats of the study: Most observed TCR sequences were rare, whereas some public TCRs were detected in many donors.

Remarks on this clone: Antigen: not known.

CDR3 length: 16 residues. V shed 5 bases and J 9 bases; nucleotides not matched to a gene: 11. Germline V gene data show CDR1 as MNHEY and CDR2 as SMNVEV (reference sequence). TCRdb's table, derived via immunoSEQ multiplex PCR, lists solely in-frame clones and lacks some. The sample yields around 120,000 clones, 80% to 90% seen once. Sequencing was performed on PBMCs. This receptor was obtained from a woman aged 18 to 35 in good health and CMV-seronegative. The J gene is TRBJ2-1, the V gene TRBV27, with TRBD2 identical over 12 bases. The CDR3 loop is CASSKTLAGGMGEQFF. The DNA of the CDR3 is TGTGCCAGCAGTAAAACCCTAGCGGGGGGGATGGGTGAGCAGTTCTTC.